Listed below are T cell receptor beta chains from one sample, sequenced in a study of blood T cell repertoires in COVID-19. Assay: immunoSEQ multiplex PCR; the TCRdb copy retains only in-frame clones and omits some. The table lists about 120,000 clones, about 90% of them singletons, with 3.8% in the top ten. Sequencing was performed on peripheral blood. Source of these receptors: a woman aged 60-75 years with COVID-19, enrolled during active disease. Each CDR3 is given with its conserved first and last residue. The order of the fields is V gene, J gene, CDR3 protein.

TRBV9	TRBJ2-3	CASAITHTDTQYF
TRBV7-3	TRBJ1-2	CASSLGPANYGYTF
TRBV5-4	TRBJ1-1	CASSLGGINTEAFF
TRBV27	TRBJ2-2	CASRGTGDAGELFF
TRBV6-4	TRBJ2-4	CASSRDRGDIQYF
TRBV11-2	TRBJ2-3	CAKKTGIVDTQYF
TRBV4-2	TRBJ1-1	CASSQAWRGMNTEAFF
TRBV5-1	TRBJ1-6	CASSFGRPGGNSPLHF
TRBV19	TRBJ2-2	CASMIPAGGGGELFF
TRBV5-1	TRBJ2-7	CASSPGQTYEQYF
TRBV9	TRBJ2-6	CASSPRGGVAAGANVLTF
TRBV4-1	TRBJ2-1	CASSRRLEGGLAGNNEQFF
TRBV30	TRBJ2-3	CAWNRARTGISADTQYF
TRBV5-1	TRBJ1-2	CASSPGWDRASYGYTF
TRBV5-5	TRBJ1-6	CASSLQGQGLSPLHF
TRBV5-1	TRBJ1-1	CASSRQGNTEAFF
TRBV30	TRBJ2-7	CAWSSPSGEQYF
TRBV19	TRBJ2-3	CASSTNTGTGGRTDTQYF
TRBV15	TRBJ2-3	CATSRDRATDTQYF
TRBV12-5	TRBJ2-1	CASGLVGLTHDEQFF
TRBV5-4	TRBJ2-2	CASSSNRGLGTGELFF
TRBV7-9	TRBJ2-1	CASSYLAGGVNEQFF
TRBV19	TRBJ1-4	CASSATGGANEKLFF
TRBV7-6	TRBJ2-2	CASSLGTVAVLTGELFF
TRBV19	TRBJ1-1	CASSMLDREAFF
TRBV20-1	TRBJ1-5	CSASGSSNQPQHF
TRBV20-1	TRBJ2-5	CSASEGAQETQYF
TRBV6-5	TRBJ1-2	CASSYWEGIGYTF
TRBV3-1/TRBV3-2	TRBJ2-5	CASSQGLAGQETQYF
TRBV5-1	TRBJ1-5	CASSLLGDSNQPQHF
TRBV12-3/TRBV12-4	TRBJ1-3	CASSASRNTIYF
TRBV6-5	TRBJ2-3	CASSLQGLSTDTQYF
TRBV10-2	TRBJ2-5	CASSREQETQYF
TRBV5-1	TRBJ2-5	CASSSTSGQETQYF
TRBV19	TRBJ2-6	CASSITGANVLTF
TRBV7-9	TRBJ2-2	CASKASGDANTGELFF
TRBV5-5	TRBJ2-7	CASSFQGIYEQYF
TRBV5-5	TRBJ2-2	CASSQGGSVAIANTGELFF
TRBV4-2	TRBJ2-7	CASSREGPGQAIYEQYF
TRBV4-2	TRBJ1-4	CASSQQGHSGEKLFF
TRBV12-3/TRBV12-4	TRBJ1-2	CASSWTGGYGYTF
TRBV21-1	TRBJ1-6	CASSKRGGVYSPLHF
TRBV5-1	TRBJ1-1	CASSSGQGGTEAFF
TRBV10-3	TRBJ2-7	CATQDREGPYEQYF
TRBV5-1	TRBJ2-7	CASSLTWLAVISYEQYF
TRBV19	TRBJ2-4	CASSIDRSVSGAKNIQYF
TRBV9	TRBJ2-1	CASSVGTPGQGYNEQFF
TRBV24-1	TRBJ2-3	CATSDPNRADTQYF
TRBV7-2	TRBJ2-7	CASSLASGGGPYEQYF
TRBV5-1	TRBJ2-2	CASSIMAANTGELFF
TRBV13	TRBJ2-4	CASSRRGLRVKNIQYF
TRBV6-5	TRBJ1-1	CASNLQENTEAFF
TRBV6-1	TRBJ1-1	CASSEKPYMNTEAFF
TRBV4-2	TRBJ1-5	CASSQNDRISNQPQHF